One sample yielded the 4 T cell receptor beta chains listed below, sequenced in a study of T cell responses to AZD1222 COVID-19 vaccine. Profiling relied on immunoSEQ multiplex PCR, and the TCRdb table lists in-frame clones only, not all of them. The sample comprises 90,000 to 110,000 clones, 88% of which are singletons, and about 13% rests with the top ten. The sequences come from peripheral blood, collected on day 0 of MenACWY control vaccination. The receptors shown here come from an adult in good health.

The rearrangement links TRBV19 to TRBJ1-3; D is unresolved. The ends were cut back, 5 bases at V and 0 bases at J, with 8 bases in the middle. Germline V lookup: CDR1 LNHDA, CDR2 SQIVND (reference sequence). The length of the CDR3 is 14 residues. The CDR3 bases are TGTGCCAGTAGTTCAGGCAGCTCTGGAAACACCATATATTTT. As protein: CASSSGSSGNTIYF.

This chain uses TRBV5-8 with TRBJ1-2; D uncertain. V was trimmed by 0 bases and J by 0 bases, leaving 12 bases between them. The CDR3 has 16 residues. From germline, CDR1 is SGHTS and CDR2 YDEGEE. The CDR3 loop is CASSLGAVRANYGYTF. Here the CDR3 DNA reads TGTGCCAGCAGCTTGGGGGCAGTCCGGGCTAACTATGGCTACACCTTC. The full variable domain, rest sourced from reference TRBV5-8 and TRBJ1-2, is EAGVTQSPTHLIKTRGQQATLRCSPISGHTSVYWYQQALGLGLQFLLWYDEGEERNRGNFPPRFSGRQFPNYSSELNVNALELEDSALYLCASSLGAVRANYGYTFGSGTRLTVV.

The CDR3 loop reads CASSPLAGSYNEQFF. As DNA, the CDR3 is TGTGCCAGCAGCCCACTAGCGGGGTCCTACAATGAGCAGTTCTTC. The V call is TRBV7-6, the J call TRBJ2-1, with 10 bases fitting TRBD2. The CDR3 has 15 residues. Germline CDR1 reads SGHVS; CDR2 reads FNYEAQ. V shed 5 bases and J 1 base; nucleotides not matched to a gene: 2.

The chain carries TRBV7-9 and TRBJ1-3, with 9 bases that match TRBD1. This CDR3 has 16 residues. The germline V gene encodes CDR1 SEHNR and CDR2 FQNEAQ (reference sequence). V lost 5 bases, J lost 0 bases, and 5 bases stayed unmatched. Here the CDR3 reads CASSRYRGLSGNTIYF. CDR3 bases: TGTGCCAGCAGCAGATACAGGGGGCTCTCTGGAAACACCATATATTTT.